A single T cell receptor (beta chain) is shown here with its context. A second 7 to 11 cycle PCR used barcoded and J-beta primers. Unique molecular identifiers of 12 random nucleotides labeled each cDNA. MiXCR was run by TCRdb on the 5' RACE reads, yielding one entry per CDR3 protein. The sample shows roughly 720,000 distinct CDR3 sequences, 40% to 65% of them seen only once. The entry originates in a study of blood T cells in healthy people across ages. Study background: With template switching, about one barcoded beta molecule was captured per two T cells.

The CDR3 sequence is 14 residues long. Germline CDR1 and CDR2: SGHKS and YYEKEE (reference sequence). The ends were cut back, 4 bases at V and 1 base at J, with 12 bases in the middle. This sequence joins TRBV5-5 and TRBJ2-7; D perhaps matches TRBD1 (6 bases). The source material was blood. The receptor was isolated from an elderly man in good health. The DNA for the CDR3 is TGTGCCAGCAGCCCTAAAGGACAGTCCTACGAGCAGTACTTC. Its protein is CASSPKGQSYEQYF.